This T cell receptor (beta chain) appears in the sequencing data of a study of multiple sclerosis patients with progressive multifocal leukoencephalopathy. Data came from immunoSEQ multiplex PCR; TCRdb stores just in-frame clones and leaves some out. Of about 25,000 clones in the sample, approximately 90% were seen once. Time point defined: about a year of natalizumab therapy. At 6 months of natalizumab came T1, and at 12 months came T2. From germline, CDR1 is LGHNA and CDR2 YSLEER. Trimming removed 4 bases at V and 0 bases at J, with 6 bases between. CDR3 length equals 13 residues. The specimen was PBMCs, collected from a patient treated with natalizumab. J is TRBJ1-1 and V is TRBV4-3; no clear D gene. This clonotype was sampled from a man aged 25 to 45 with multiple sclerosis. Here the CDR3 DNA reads TGCGCCAGCAGCCCTGGCGTGAACACTGAAGCTTTCTTT. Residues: CASSPGVNTEAFF.